The clone carrying this T cell receptor (beta chain) came up a few times. Antigen: not known. The data derive from a study of beta chain features in type 1 diabetes. Reverse transcribing all isolated RNA meant expressed TCRB transcripts were sequenced. Data came from immunoSEQ multiplex PCR; TCRdb stores just in-frame clones and leaves some out. The table shows roughly 140,000 clones, with 6.9% occurring only once. Broader study findings: Compared to healthy donors, patients appeared to have naive, central memory and Treg TCRB repertoires that were more alike. Shortening of TCRB CDR3s, moderate but significant, appeared in all four CD4+ subsets of Type 1 diabetes patients.

The purity of all sorted populations exceeded 95%. Sequences were obtained from central memory CD4+ T cells from blood. The clonotype was recovered from a woman in her thirties in good health.

CDR3 nucleotides: TGTGCCAGCAGTGTCGAAGATTTCGGCAATGAGCAGTTCTTC. This gives the protein CASSVEDFGNEQFF. This rearrangement joins TRBV2 to TRBJ2-1; D not certain. The CDR3 consists of 14 residues. Germline CDR1 is SNHLY and CDR2 is FYNNEI. Trimming cost V 4 bases and J 6 bases, with 13 bases left between them.